Listed here are 24 T cell receptor beta chains from one sample, sequenced in a study of T cell responses to AZD1222 COVID-19 vaccine. Only in-frame clones appear in the TCRdb table, and some are missing; sequencing was by immunoSEQ multiplex PCR. The sample has under 150,000 clones, around 90% seen once. This material consisted of peripheral blood, taken on day 0 of AZD1222 vaccination. The receptor set was obtained from an adult in good health.

The chain joins TRBV11-1 to TRBJ2-7; 8 nucleotides align to TRBD1. CDR1 and CDR2 from the germline V gene are SGHAT and FQDESV (reference sequence). This CDR3 spans 14 amino acids. The junction had 6 bases not matched to a gene; V was cut back by 5 bases and J by 3 bases. In nucleotides, the CDR3 is TGTGCCAGCAGCCGCGGACAGGGAGGCTACGAGCAGTACTTC. It is translated as CASSRGQGGYEQYF.

J is TRBJ1-1 and V is TRBV6-2 or TRBV6-3; no clear D. Germline V gene lookup returns CDR1 MNHEY and CDR2 SVGEGT. CDR3 size: 12 residues. Trimming shortened V by 4 bases and J by 6 bases, and 9 bases separated the two germline ends. The CDR3: CASSFFGPEAFF. Written as DNA, the CDR3 is TGTGCCAGCAGTTTTTTCGGACCTGAAGCTTTCTTT.

The chain has TRBV28 and TRBJ2-7; D is uncertain. Germline V gives CDR1 MDHEN, CDR2 SYDVKM. Trimming removed 2 bases at V and 7 bases at J, with 12 bases between. This CDR3 spans 13 amino acids. The CDR3, as DNA: TGTGCCAGCAGTTTAAGGGCCGCGTTAGAGCAGTACTTC. Amino acid sequence: CASSLRAALEQYF. The whole variable domain, remainder taken from reference TRBV28 and TRBJ2-7, is DVKVTQSSRYLVKRTGEKVFLECVQDMDHENMFWYRQDPGLGLRLIYFSYDVKMKEKGDIPEGYSVSREKKERFSLILESASTNQTSMYLCASSLRAALEQYFGPGTRLTVT.

The J gene is TRBJ1-1, the V gene TRBV5-4; tentatively, D is TRBD1 (6 bases). Trimming removed 4 bases at V and 4 bases at J, with 17 bases between. CDR3 length: 15 residues. The germline V gene encodes CDR1 SGHNT and CDR2 YYREEE (reference sequence). CDR3 loop: CASSDLQGMGTEAFF. In DNA, the CDR3 is TGTGCCAGCAGCGATCTACAGGGTATGGGCACTGAAGCTTTCTTT.

This chain uses TRBV29-1 with TRBJ1-2; D uncertain. Trimming cost V 7 bases and J 2 bases, with 8 bases left between them. In germline, CDR1 is SQVTM, CDR2 ANQGSEA. The CDR3 loop spans 11 amino acids. The CDR3 nucleotides are TGCAGCGGCATGGGGAACTATGGCTACACCTTC. Translation: CSGMGNYGYTF. The variable domain in full, with the rest retrieved from reference TRBV29-1 and TRBJ1-2, is SAVISQKPSRDICQRGTSLTIQCQVDSQVTMMFWYRQQPGQSLTLIATANQGSEATYESGFVIDKFPISRPNLTFSTLTVSNMSPEDSSIYLCSGMGNYGYTFGSGTRLTVV.

The genes are TRBV19 and TRBJ2-7; TRBD1 aligns across 10 bases. Trimming at V came to 3 bases and at J to 6 bases, leaving 11 bases not matched to a gene. This CDR3 spans 16 amino acids. CDR1 is LNHDA, CDR2 SQIVND, per germline (reference sequence). CDR3 coding DNA: TGTGCCAGTAGTATTGGTGCCGGGACAGGGGTGAGCGAGCAGTACTTC. The encoded protein is CASSIGAGTGVSEQYF.

The CDR3 sequence: CASSSRLAGGEETQYF. CDR3 DNA: TGTGCCAGCAGCTCTCGACTAGCGGGGGGAGAAGAGACCCAGTACTTC. The chain has TRBV5-6 and TRBJ2-5; 13 bases line up with TRBD2. V gave up 3 bases and J gave up 3 bases; unmatched junction bases: 5. The V gene's germline CDR1 is SGHDT and CDR2 YYEEEE. The CDR3 runs 16 residues.

The V gene is TRBV6-5, the J gene TRBJ1-4; TRBD1 matches 10 bases. Germline values: CDR1 MNHEY, CDR2 SVGAGI. The CDR3 spans 14 residues. Trimming cost V 6 bases and J 7 bases; bases outside gene matches: 5. CDR3 nucleotide sequence: TGTGCCAGCAGAAGGACAGGGGGTAGTGAAAAACTGTTTTTT. Translating gives CASRRTGGSEKLFF.

The chain joins TRBV24-1 to TRBJ2-7; D ambiguous. The CDR3 sequence is 13 residues long. Germline V gene lookup returns CDR1 KGHDR and CDR2 SFDVKD. Trimming removed 3 bases at V and 0 bases at J, with 5 bases between. CDR3 loop: CATSDPSSYEQYF. Written as DNA, the CDR3 is TGTGCCACCAGTGATCCCAGCTCCTACGAGCAGTACTTC.

J is TRBJ1-3 and V is TRBV7-2; a possible D gene is TRBD1 (5 bases). Germline V lookup: CDR1 SGHTA, CDR2 FQGNSA. V was clipped by 1 base and J by 5 bases, with 9 bases between them. CDR3 length: 14 amino acids. CDR3 amino acids: CASSLGRGRNTIYF. For the CDR3, the DNA is TGTGCCAGCAGCTTAGGACGGGGCAGAAACACCATATATTTT. Using reference TRBV7-2 and TRBJ1-3 for the parts outside the CDR3, the full variable domain is GAGVSQSPSNKVTEKGKDVELRCDPISGHTALYWYRQSLGQGLEFLIYFQGNSAPDKSGLPSDRFSAERTGGSVSTLTIQRTQQEDSAVYLCASSLGRGRNTIYFGEGSWLTVV.

CDR3: CASSHLAGGGYTF. In nucleotides, the CDR3 is TGCGCCAGCAGCCATTTGGCAGGGGGTGGCTACACCTTC. The genes are TRBV4-3 and TRBJ1-2; 7 bases map to TRBD1. The junction had 5 bases not matched to a gene; V was cut back by 3 bases and J by 7 bases. Germline assignment: CDR1 LGHNA and CDR2 YSLEER. This CDR3 comprises 13 residues.

The chain is built from TRBV28 and TRBJ1-4; tentatively, D is TRBD1 (5 bases). CDR3 length: 14 amino acids. The germline V gene encodes CDR1 MDHEN and CDR2 SYDVKM. Deletions cut 3 bases from V and 10 bases from J, with 15 bases between. CDR3 DNA: TGTGCCAGCAGTTTGGGGACTCTCAAGACAAAACTGTTTTTT. Protein product: CASSLGTLKTKLFF.

This rearrangement joins TRBV11-2 to TRBJ2-1; 10 nucleotides line up with TRBD2. This CDR3 is 18 amino acids long. Germline V gene sequence: CDR1 SGHAT, CDR2 FQNNGV. V lost 5 bases to trimming and J lost 4 bases; unmatched junction nucleotides: 14. The CDR3 sequence: CASSRGASYSGRYNEQFF. In DNA, the CDR3 is TGTGCCAGCAGCCGGGGGGCCTCGTATAGCGGGAGGTACAATGAGCAGTTCTTC.

The V gene is TRBV28, the J gene TRBJ2-3; tentative D call: TRBD2 (5 bases). Germline-derived CDR1 and CDR2 are MDHEN and SYDVKM. V was cut by 6 bases and J by 4 bases, with 8 bases left in between. This CDR3 contains 12 residues. This CDR3 is CASSGLPDTQYF. The DNA for the CDR3 is TGTGCCAGCAGCGGACTCCCAGATACGCAGTATTTT. The whole variable domain, remainder taken from reference TRBV28 and TRBJ2-3, is DVKVTQSSRYLVKRTGEKVFLECVQDMDHENMFWYRQDPGLGLRLIYFSYDVKMKEKGDIPEGYSVSREKKERFSLILESASTNQTSMYLCASSGLPDTQYFGPGTRLTVL.

The chain combines TRBV7-2 with TRBJ2-3; 9 nucleotides align to TRBD1. From germline, CDR1 is SGHTA and CDR2 FQGNSA. V lost 0 bases, J lost 5 bases, and 3 bases stayed unmatched. The CDR3 runs 15 residues. In DNA form, the CDR3 reads TGTGCCAGCAGCTTAGCGGACAGGGGAGGAGATACGCAGTATTTT. Its protein product is CASSLADRGGDTQYF.

This clone was detected only once. The CDR3 loop is CASRLSGGNEQFF. DNA for the CDR3: TGTGCCAGCCGCCTTAGCGGGGGCAATGAGCAGTTCTTC. V gene TRBV7-9 combines with J gene TRBJ2-1; 9 bases fit TRBD2. Trimming cost V 8 bases and J 6 bases; bases outside gene matches: 5. Germline V gene lookup returns CDR1 SEHNR and CDR2 FQNEAQ (reference sequence). The CDR3 runs to 13 residues.

V and J are TRBV4-3 and TRBJ2-5; no reliable D call. The CDR3 extends over 15 amino acids. Germline CDR1 and CDR2: LGHNA and YSLEER. V lost 2 bases to trimming and J lost 4 bases, with 14 bases between them. CDR3 DNA: TGCGCCAGCAGCCAATCGGAAGGCGCCGGAGAGACCCAGTACTTC. This gives the protein CASSQSEGAGETQYF.

The V gene is TRBV6-1, the J gene TRBJ1-6; a weak D match, TRBD1 (5 bases). This CDR3 has 16 residues. Germline CDR1 MNHNS, CDR2 SASEGT. V was trimmed by 3 bases and J by 9 bases, leaving 18 bases between them. This CDR3 is CASSEGLYGGISPLHF. The DNA for the CDR3 is TGTGCCAGCAGTGAGGGTTTGTACGGGGGAATTTCACCCCTCCACTTT.

The DNA of the CDR3 is TGTGCCAGCAGCCCGATCTTTAGAGGGTCTGGGGCCAACGTCCTGACTTTC. This encodes CASSPIFRGSGANVLTF. The rearrangement joins TRBV28 to TRBJ2-6; a possible D gene is TRBD2 (5 bases). Trimming removed 6 bases from V and 1 base from J, with 16 bases in between. CDR1 is MDHEN, CDR2 SYDVKM, per germline. The CDR3 runs to 17 residues.

In this sample, this clone turned up once. The chain couples TRBV4-1 to TRBJ2-7, with D unresolved. Trimming removed 2 bases from V and 3 bases from J, with 11 bases in between. The CDR3 covers 14 residues. Germline V gene lookup returns CDR1 MGHRA and CDR2 YSYEKL. CDR3 in DNA: TGCGCCAGCAGCCAACCAAGAAAGCTCTACGAGCAGTACTTC. It is translated as CASSQPRKLYEQYF.

The V call is TRBV10-3, the J call TRBJ1-1; the D gene is possibly TRBD1 (5 bases). Trimming took off 2 bases at V and 11 bases at J, with 21 bases between the two ends. Germline CDR1 and CDR2: ENHRY and SYGVKD. The CDR3 contains 15 residues. The CDR3 here is CAISERSRQTSVAFF. The CDR3 DNA reads TGTGCCATCAGTGAGCGATCCCGACAGACCTCGGTCGCTTTCTTT.

The chain couples TRBV7-3 to TRBJ2-2, with TRBD1 matching over 10 bases. J lost 6 bases, V lost 5 bases, and 3 bases had no gene match. The germline V gene has CDR1 SGHTA and CDR2 FQGTGA. The CDR3 length is 14 residues. As DNA, the CDR3 is TGTGCCAGCAGCCCCGACAGGGGGCCCGGGGAGCTGTTTTTT. The encoded protein is CASSPDRGPGELFF.

The chain employs TRBV4-1 and TRBJ1-1; D is unclear. This CDR3 is built from 15 residues. Trimming took 3 bases from V and 1 from J, leaving 12 bases between them. In germline, CDR1 is MGHRA, CDR2 YSYEKL. The DNA for the CDR3 is TGCGCCAGCAGCCAGGATCATGACGGGAACACTGAAGCTTTCTTT. As protein: CASSQDHDGNTEAFF.

This chain uses TRBV6-2 or TRBV6-3 with TRBJ1-4, with D unresolved. Germline loops: CDR1 MNHEY, CDR2 SVGEGT. The CDR3 spans 14 residues. Trimming cost V 5 bases and J 0 bases, with 7 bases left between them. In nucleotides, the CDR3 is TGTGCCAGCAGTGACCACTCAACTAATGAAAAACTGTTTTTT. This encodes CASSDHSTNEKLFF.